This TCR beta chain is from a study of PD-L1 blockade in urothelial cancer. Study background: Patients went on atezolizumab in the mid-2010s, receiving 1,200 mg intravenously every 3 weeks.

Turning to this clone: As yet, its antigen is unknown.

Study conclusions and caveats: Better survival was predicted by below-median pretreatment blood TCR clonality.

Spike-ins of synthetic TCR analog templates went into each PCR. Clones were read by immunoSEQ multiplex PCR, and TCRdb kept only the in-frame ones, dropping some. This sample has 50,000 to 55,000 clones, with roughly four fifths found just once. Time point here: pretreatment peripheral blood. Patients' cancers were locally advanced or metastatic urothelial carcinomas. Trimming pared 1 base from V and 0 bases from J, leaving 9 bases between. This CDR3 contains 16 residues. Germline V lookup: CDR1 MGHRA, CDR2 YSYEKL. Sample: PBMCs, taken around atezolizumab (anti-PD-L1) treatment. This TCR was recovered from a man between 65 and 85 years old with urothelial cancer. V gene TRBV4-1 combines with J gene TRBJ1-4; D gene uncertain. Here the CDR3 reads CASSQGPVSTNEKLFF. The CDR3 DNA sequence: TGCGCCAGCAGCCAAGGCCCGGTTTCAACTAATGAAAAACTGTTTTTT.